Presented here are 17 T cell receptor beta chains from one specimen sequenced in a study of blood T cell repertoires in COVID-19 (dated by TCRdb to 2020 to 2022). Library preparation employed the immunoSEQ multiplex PCR assay. In TCRdb, the immuneACCESS table is reduced to in-frame sequences with V and J assigned. These tables do not hold every clone; where another copy was compared, an unresolved V gene accounts for under half, and the others remain unexplained. Across this sample there are about 180,000 clones, with nearly 80% seen only once. The ten largest account for 13% to 15% of the sample. The sample taken for sequencing was PBMCs or T cells enriched from blood (not recorded which). The receptors come from a man between 60 and 75 years old who had been exposed to COVID-19.

The rearrangement joins TRBV5-6 to TRBJ2-7; D uncertain. Germline loops: CDR1 SGHDT, CDR2 YYEEEE. This CDR3 contains 15 residues. The germline V and J ends were trimmed by 1 base and 2 bases, with 13 bases remaining between them. The CDR3 sequence is CASSLLGPSAYEQYF. The CDR3 coding sequence is TGTGCCAGCAGCTTGCTGGGTCCAAGCGCCTACGAGCAGTACTTC.

CDR3 in amino acids: CASSLFPGQGPPNEQFF. The CDR3 DNA follows: TGTGCCAGCAGCTTATTCCCAGGACAGGGTCCCCCGAATGAGCAGTTCTTC. The rearrangement uses TRBV7-2 and TRBJ2-1; TRBD1 aligns across 8 bases. Germline assignment: CDR1 SGHTA and CDR2 FQGNSA. With 2 bases clipped from V and 7 bases from J, the junction kept 13 bases outside the gene matches. This CDR3 has 17 residues.

The chain couples TRBV5-1 to TRBJ2-2; tentatively, D is TRBD1 (5 bases). This CDR3 region has 15 residues. V lost 4 bases and J lost 3, with 13 bases in between. Germline V gives CDR1 SGHRS, CDR2 YFSETQ. This CDR3 is CASSASLGDTGELFF. CDR3 bases: TGCGCCAGCAGCGCGTCTCTAGGGGACACCGGGGAGCTGTTTTTT.

The chain uses TRBV19 and TRBJ2-7; 10 bases line up with TRBD2. The CDR3 is made up of 16 amino acids. V gave up 1 base and J gave up 3 bases; unmatched junction bases: 6. Germline V CDR1 and CDR2: LNHDA, SQIVND (reference sequence). CDR3: CASSIGWTSGNYEQYF. Written as DNA, the CDR3 is TGTGCCAGTAGTATAGGGTGGACTAGCGGAAACTACGAGCAGTACTTC.

The chain combines TRBV7-9 with TRBJ2-7, with 14 bases identical to TRBD2. Losses at the gene ends were 5 bases for V and 5 bases for J; bases not matched to a gene: 5. There are 15 residues in the CDR3. CDR1 SEHNR and CDR2 FQNEAQ come from the germline V gene (reference sequence). The chain's CDR3 is CASSPGTSGSDEQYF. CDR3 sequence (DNA): TGTGCCAGCAGCCCTGGGACTAGCGGGAGCGACGAGCAGTACTTC.

The chain combines TRBV28 with TRBJ1-2; TRBD1 matches 8 bases. Germline V gene lookup returns CDR1 MDHEN and CDR2 SYDVKM. The CDR3 totals 13 residues. The V and J ends lost 6 bases and 8 bases, in that order; junction bases with no gene match: 8. CDR3 nucleotides: TGTGCCAGCAGGACACAGGGGGTGGGGGGCTACACCTTC. It translates to CASRTQGVGGYTF.

The chain recombines TRBV10-3 with TRBJ1-6; D may be TRBD1 (6 bases). The V gene's germline CDR1 is ENHRY and CDR2 SYGVKD. The V end was cut by 3 bases, the J end by 7 bases, with 13 bases between. The CDR3 has 15 amino acids. The CDR3 protein is CAISEGGGYNSPLHF. The DNA for the CDR3 is TGTGCCATCAGTGAAGGGGGGGGCTACAATTCACCCCTCCACTTT.

This clone was seen a handful of times. The rearrangement joins TRBV5-6 to TRBJ1-1; TRBD1 aligns across 12 bases. With V trimmed by 4 bases and J by 4 bases, 14 bases remained unmatched. There are 18 residues in the CDR3. The V gene's germline CDR1 is SGHDT and CDR2 YYEEEE. The CDR3 DNA sequence: TGTGCCAGCAGCCCCCCTTGGGACAGGGGGCGCGAGGGCACTGAAGCTTTCTTT. This translates into CASSPPWDRGREGTEAFF.

The gene calls are TRBV11-3 and TRBJ1-1; D is possibly TRBD1 (5 bases). The CDR3 is made up of 18 amino acids. The V end lost 1 base, the J end lost 3 bases, and 21 bases lay between the germline ends. CDR1 is SGHNT and CDR2 is YENEEA in the germline V gene. CDR3 amino acids: CASSLGGWWGVRDTEAFF. CDR3 nucleotides: TGTGCCAGCAGCTTAGGGGGATGGTGGGGGGTGAGAGACACTGAAGCTTTCTTT.

In this sample, this clone turned up once. The rearrangement links TRBV28 to TRBJ1-6; D gene ambiguous. This CDR3 has 10 amino acids. Germline loops: CDR1 MDHEN, CDR2 SYDVKM. V was clipped by 10 bases and J by 12 bases, with 10 bases between them. The CDR3 DNA follows: TGTGCCACCCGGGGTGGACCCCTCCACTTT. Amino acids: CATRGGPLHF.

The chain has TRBV5-4 and TRBJ1-1, with D possibly being TRBD1 (5 bases). The CDR3 totals 16 residues. Trimming removed 4 bases from V and 4 bases from J, with 20 bases in between. CDR1 is SGHNT and CDR2 is YYREEE in the germline V gene (reference sequence). The CDR3 DNA reads TGTGCCAGCAGCCTGAAACCCACGGGGGGGATCACTGAAGCTTTCTTT. This gives the protein CASSLKPTGGITEAFF.

The V gene is TRBV27, the J gene TRBJ2-1, with 9 bases fitting TRBD2. Trimming at V came to 6 bases and at J to 9 bases, leaving 12 bases not matched to a gene. The CDR3 length is 15 residues. Germline CDR1 and CDR2: MNHEY and SMNVEV (reference sequence). The CDR3 is CASRRTAGGDREQFF. Written as DNA, the CDR3 is TGTGCCAGCAGACGTACGGCGGGAGGGGATCGTGAGCAGTTCTTC.

The V gene is TRBV7-2, the J gene TRBJ1-3, with D possibly TRBD1 on 6 matching bases. CDR1 and CDR2 (germline): SGHTA, FQGNSA. The CDR3 sequence is 17 residues long. V was pared by 3 bases and J by 0 bases, with 15 bases between. The CDR3 loop reads CASSLGHLVFSGNTIYF. The CDR3 DNA sequence: TGTGCCAGCAGCTTGGGACATCTAGTCTTCTCTGGAAACACCATATATTTT.

The sample holds one count of this clone. The rearrangement links TRBV13 to TRBJ1-1; tentative D call: TRBD1 (6 bases). Germline V gene data show CDR1 as PRHDT and CDR2 as FYEKMQ (reference sequence). Trimming took 0 bases from V and 1 from J, leaving 15 bases between them. The CDR3 extends over 17 amino acids. CDR3 sequence: CASSLGSGGHWNTEAFF. DNA of the CDR3: TGTGCCAGCAGCTTAGGCTCGGGGGGACATTGGAACACTGAAGCTTTCTTT. Together with reference TRBV13 and TRBJ1-1, the CDR3 gives the full variable domain: AAGVIQSPRHLIKEKRETATLKCYPIPRHDTVYWYQQGPGQDPQFLISFYEKMQSDKGSIPDRFSAQQFSDYHSELNMSSLELGDSALYFCASSLGSGGHWNTEAFFGQGTRLTVV.

The J gene is TRBJ1-2, the V gene TRBV28, with D perhaps matching TRBD1 (6 bases). This CDR3 is 14 amino acids long. The germline V and J ends were trimmed by 4 bases and 2 bases, with 11 bases remaining between them. The germline V gene has CDR1 MDHEN and CDR2 SYDVKM. CDR3 DNA: TGTGCCAGCAGTTCTCCAGGGGCGAACTATGGCTACACCTTC. Amino acids: CASSSPGANYGYTF.

The chain employs TRBV6-1 and TRBJ1-2; 7 bases align to TRBD1. Germline assignment: CDR1 MNHNS and CDR2 SASEGT. Losses at the gene ends were 3 bases for V and 4 bases for J; bases not matched to a gene: 11. CDR3 length: 16 amino acids. CDR3 sequence (DNA): TGTGCCAGCAGTGAGGTCACCCTGGGACAGTTCTATGGCTACACCTTC. Residues: CASSEVTLGQFYGYTF.

The genes are TRBV7-2 and TRBJ2-2; 9 bases are shared with TRBD2. Germline V CDR1 and CDR2: SGHTA, FQGNSA. J lost 8 bases, V lost 6 bases, and 10 bases had no gene match. This CDR3 has 15 residues. The CDR3 loop reads CASSLTSGHPGELFF. In DNA, the CDR3 is TGTGCCAGCAGTCTCACTAGCGGGCACCCAGGGGAGCTGTTTTTT.